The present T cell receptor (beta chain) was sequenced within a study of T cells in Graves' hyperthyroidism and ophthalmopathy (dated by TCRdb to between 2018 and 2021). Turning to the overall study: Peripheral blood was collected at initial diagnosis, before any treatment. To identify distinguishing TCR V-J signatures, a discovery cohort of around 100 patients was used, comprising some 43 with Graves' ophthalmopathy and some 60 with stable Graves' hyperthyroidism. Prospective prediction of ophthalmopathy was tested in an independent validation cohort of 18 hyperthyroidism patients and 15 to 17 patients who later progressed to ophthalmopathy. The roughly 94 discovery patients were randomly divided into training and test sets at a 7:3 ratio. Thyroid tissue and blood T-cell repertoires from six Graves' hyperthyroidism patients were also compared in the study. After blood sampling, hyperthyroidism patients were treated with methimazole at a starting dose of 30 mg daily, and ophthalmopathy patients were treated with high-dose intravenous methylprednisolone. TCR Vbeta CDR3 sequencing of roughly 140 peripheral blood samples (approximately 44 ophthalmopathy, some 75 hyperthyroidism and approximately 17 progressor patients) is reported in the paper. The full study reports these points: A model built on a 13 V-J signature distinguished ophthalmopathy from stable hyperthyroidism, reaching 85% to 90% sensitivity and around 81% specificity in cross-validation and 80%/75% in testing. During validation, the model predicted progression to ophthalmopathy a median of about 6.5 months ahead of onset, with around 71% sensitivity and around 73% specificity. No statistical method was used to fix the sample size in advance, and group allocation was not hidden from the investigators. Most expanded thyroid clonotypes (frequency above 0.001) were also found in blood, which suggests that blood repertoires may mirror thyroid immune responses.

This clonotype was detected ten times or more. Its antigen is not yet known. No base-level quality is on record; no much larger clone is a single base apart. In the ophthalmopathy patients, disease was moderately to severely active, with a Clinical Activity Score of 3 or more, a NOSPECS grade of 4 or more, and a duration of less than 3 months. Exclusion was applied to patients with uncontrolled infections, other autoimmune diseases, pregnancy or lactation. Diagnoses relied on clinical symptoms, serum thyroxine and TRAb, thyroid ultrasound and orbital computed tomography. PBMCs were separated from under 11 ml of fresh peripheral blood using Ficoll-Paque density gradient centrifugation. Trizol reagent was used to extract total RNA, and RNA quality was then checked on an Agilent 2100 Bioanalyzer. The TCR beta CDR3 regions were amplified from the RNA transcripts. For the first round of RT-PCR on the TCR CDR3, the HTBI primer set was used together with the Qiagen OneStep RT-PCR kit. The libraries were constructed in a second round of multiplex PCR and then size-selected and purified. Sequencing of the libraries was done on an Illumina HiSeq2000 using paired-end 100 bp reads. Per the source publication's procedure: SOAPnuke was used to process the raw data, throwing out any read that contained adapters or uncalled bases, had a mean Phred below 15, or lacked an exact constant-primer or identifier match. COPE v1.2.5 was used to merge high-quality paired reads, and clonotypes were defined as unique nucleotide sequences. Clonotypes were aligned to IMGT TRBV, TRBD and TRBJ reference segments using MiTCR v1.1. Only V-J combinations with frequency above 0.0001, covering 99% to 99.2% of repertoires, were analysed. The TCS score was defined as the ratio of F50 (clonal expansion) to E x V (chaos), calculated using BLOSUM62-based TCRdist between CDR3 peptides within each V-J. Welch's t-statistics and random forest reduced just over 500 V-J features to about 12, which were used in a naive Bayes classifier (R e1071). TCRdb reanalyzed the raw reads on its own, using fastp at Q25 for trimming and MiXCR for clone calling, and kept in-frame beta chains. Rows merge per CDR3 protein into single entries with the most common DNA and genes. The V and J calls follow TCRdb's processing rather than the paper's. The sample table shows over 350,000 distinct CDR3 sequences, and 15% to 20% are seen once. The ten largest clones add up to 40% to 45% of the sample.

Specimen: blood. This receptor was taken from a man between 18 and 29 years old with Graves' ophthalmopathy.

The CDR3 region reads CASSSTVNTEAFF. The base sequence is TGTGCCAGCAGCTCGACAGTGAACACTGAAGCTTTCTTT. The rearranged segments are TRBV6-1 and TRBJ1-1; the D gene is perhaps TRBD1, on 5 matching bases. The CDR3 holds 13 amino acids from the cysteine to the phenylalanine. Just CDR3 DNA is preserved here, 39 bases in frame from base 1. At the junction V is shortened by 6 bases and J by 0 bases, with 8 bases in between. Taken from the germline V gene, the CDR1 and CDR2 loops are MNHNS and SASEGT.